Described below is a single TCR beta chain sequence and its context. Its cognate antigen is unknown. The ends were cut back, 5 bases at V and 0 bases at J, with 14 bases in the middle. CDR3 size: 16 residues. The germline V gene encodes CDR1 PRHDT and CDR2 FYEKMQ (reference sequence). Method: immunoSEQ multiplex PCR; TCRdb's copy keeps in-frame clones and lacks some. Here the sample spans hundreds of thousands of clones, 85% to 90% being singletons. The data were taken from a study of Ad26.COV2.S vaccination and SARS-CoV-2 variants. Study-wide background: The trial was COV1001 and the donor's arm was Ad26.COV2.S. Into the muscle, Ad26.COV2.S was dosed once or twice, 56 days apart.

Stated treatment: roughly 20 received Ad26.COV2.S at low or high dose, single or two shots; five or six received placebo; per-sample allocation not given. Following the first vaccine or placebo injection, samples were taken on day 63. Study-wide results and caveats: Assessments of TCR breadth and depth may have underestimated the total T cell responses.

The sample in question was peripheral blood, obtained in a trial of Ad26.COV2.S vaccine versus placebo. The clonotype comes from a person between 18 and 65 years old who received the Ad26.COV2.S COVID-19 vaccine or a placebo. V gene TRBV13 combines with J gene TRBJ1-3, with D tentatively TRBD1 (6 bases). CDR3 protein: CASSPKQGGSGNTIYF. The CDR3, as DNA: TGTGCCAGCAGCCCAAAACAGGGCGGCTCTGGAAACACCATATATTTT. The whole variable domain, remainder taken from reference TRBV13 and TRBJ1-3, is AAGVIQSPRHLIKEKRETATLKCYPIPRHDTVYWYQQGPGQDPQFLISFYEKMQSDKGSIPDRFSAQQFSDYHSELNMSSLELGDSALYFCASSPKQGGSGNTIYFGEGSWLTVV.